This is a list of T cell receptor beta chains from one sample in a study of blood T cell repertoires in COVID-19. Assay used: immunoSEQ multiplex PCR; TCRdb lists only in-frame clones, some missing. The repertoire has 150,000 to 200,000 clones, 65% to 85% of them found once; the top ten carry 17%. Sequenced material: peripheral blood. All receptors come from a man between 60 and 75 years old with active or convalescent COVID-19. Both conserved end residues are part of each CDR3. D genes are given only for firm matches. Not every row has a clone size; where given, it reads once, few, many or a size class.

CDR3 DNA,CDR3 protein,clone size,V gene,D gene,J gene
TGTGCCAGCAGCCCTACCGGGAAGTCCTACGAGCAGTACTTC,CASSPTGKSYEQYF,-,TRBV5-6,-,TRBJ2-7
TGCGCCAGCAGACTCGGACAGGATGGAGAAAAACTGTTTTTT,CASRLGQDGEKLFF,-,TRBV5-1,TRBD1,TRBJ1-4
TGTGCCAGCAGTGACTCATTAAGCACAGATACGCAGTATTTT,CASSDSLSTDTQYF,few,TRBV6-4,-,TRBJ2-3
TGTGCCAGCAGCCCTAGCCTGGCTAGCGGGAGTGGCGAGACCCAGTACTTC,CASSPSLASGSGETQYF,few,TRBV2,TRBD2,TRBJ2-5
TGTGCCAGCAGCTTAAGGGCTAGCCGAGACAATGAGCAGTTCTTC,CASSLRASRDNEQFF,-,TRBV7-3,-,TRBJ2-1
TGCAGCGTTGGGGTAGGCGGGAGGGGTTTCTCCTACAATGAGCAGTTCTTC,CSVGVGGRGFSYNEQFF,few,TRBV29-1,TRBD2,TRBJ2-1
TGTGCCAGCAGTTTCCTCGGAGCGGGGAACTATGGCTACACCTTC,CASSFLGAGNYGYTF,-,TRBV28,-,TRBJ1-2
TGTGCCAGCAGCTTAGGAGACCCCAGGGCCTACGAGCAGTACTTC,CASSLGDPRAYEQYF,-,TRBV7-9,-,TRBJ2-7
TGTGCCAGCCATAACGCGGGCTACGAGCAGTACTTC,CASHNAGYEQYF,-,TRBV6-6,-,TRBJ2-7
TGTGCCAGCAGCTCCGGGATAAATATTGCCTGGACCCAGTACTTC,CASSSGINIAWTQYF,-,TRBV28,-,TRBJ2-5
TGTGCCAGTAGTATAAAATTCGGGACAGGGAACTACGAGCAGTACTTC,CASSIKFGTGNYEQYF,-,TRBV19,TRBD1,TRBJ2-7
TGCGCCAGCAGCTTGGCCGGGGATAGCTCCTACGAGCAGTACTTC,CASSLAGDSSYEQYF,-,TRBV5-1,-,TRBJ2-7
TGTGCCAGCAGACCCACTAGCGGGAGGTTAAACATTCAGTACTTC,CASRPTSGRLNIQYF,-,TRBV2,TRBD2,TRBJ2-4
TGTGCCAGCAGCGCCCGAACAGGGTCGACCTACGAGCAGTACTTC,CASSARTGSTYEQYF,once,TRBV9,-,TRBJ2-7
TGTGCCTGGGCCCCGGGACAGGGGTACGAGCAGTACTTC,CAWAPGQGYEQYF,few,TRBV30,TRBD1,TRBJ2-7
TGTGCCAGCTCACCACGCGGCCCGAACCAGCAGTACTTC,CASSPRGPNQQYF,once,TRBV18,-,TRBJ2-5
TGTGCCAGCAGGCCGGGACTAGCTGCCTACGAGCAGTACTTC,CASRPGLAAYEQYF,-,TRBV28,TRBD2,TRBJ2-7
TGTGCCAGCAGCTTACCCCCACGGGAGACCCAGTACTTC,CASSLPPRETQYF,-,TRBV7-2,-,TRBJ2-5
TGCGCCAGCAGTGATCGGACTAGCGGGAGAGGATCCTACAATGAGCAGTTCTTC,CASSDRTSGRGSYNEQFF,-,TRBV10-2,TRBD2,TRBJ2-1
TGTGCCATCGGACAGGGAGAGAATGAAAAACTGTTTTTT,CAIGQGENEKLFF,-,TRBV10-3,TRBD1,TRBJ1-4
TGTGCCTCCTGTCCTCCTTTAGGGGTGGGGGCGGGGGGGGAGCAGTTCTTC,CASCPPLGVGAGGEQFF,-,TRBV28,TRBD2,TRBJ2-1
TGTGCCAGCAGCTCGGGACAGGCGATAGGGCAGCCCCAGCATTTT,CASSSGQAIGQPQHF,-,TRBV7-6,TRBD1,TRBJ1-5
TGTGCCAGCAGACTCGGGACAGGGGCCTTCTCTGGGGCCAACGTCCTGACTTTC,CASRLGTGAFSGANVLTF,-,TRBV11-2,TRBD1,TRBJ2-6
TGTGCCAGCGGGCCCAGGATGGCTAACTATGGCTACACCTTC,CASGPRMANYGYTF,few,TRBV11-1,-,TRBJ1-2
TGTGCCAGCTCACTCGGGGGACAGAGAGACACTGAAGCTTTCTTT,CASSLGGQRDTEAFF,-,TRBV18,TRBD1,TRBJ1-1
TGTGCCAGCAGGAGCATGAACACTGAAGCTTTCTTT,CASRSMNTEAFF,few,TRBV28,-,TRBJ1-1
TGTGCCAGCAGTACCACAGGGGGCTTTAATTCACCCCTCCACTTT,CASSTTGGFNSPLHF,few,TRBV6-2/TRBV6-3,TRBD1,TRBJ1-6
TGCGCCAGCAGTGAGTCCGGGGGAGGAAGGGATGAGCAGTTCTTC,CASSESGGGRDEQFF,-,TRBV10-2,-,TRBJ2-1
TGTGCCAGCAGTTTCGGAGTAGCGGGCACCGGGGAGCTGTTTTTT,CASSFGVAGTGELFF,-,TRBV28,TRBD2,TRBJ2-2
TGTGCCAGCAGCCTGATGATCGGGACAGCCGGGCGAGGCTACACCTTC,CASSLMIGTAGRGYTF,-,TRBV5-4,TRBD1,TRBJ1-2
TGTGCCAGCAGCCCCCGTTCGGGGGGGACTGAAGCTTTCTTT,CASSPRSGGTEAFF,-,TRBV11-3,-,TRBJ1-1
TGTGCCAGCAGCTTAGCCGGGACAGGGTCGAATTCACCCCTCCACTTT,CASSLAGTGSNSPLHF,once,TRBV7-8,TRBD1,TRBJ1-6
TGTGCCAGTAGTAACGGAGGCTCTGGAAACACCATATATTTT,CASSNGGSGNTIYF,-,TRBV19,-,TRBJ1-3
TGTGCCAGCAGCTTATTTTCTTACGAGCAGTACTTC,CASSLFSYEQYF,-,TRBV11-2,-,TRBJ2-7
TGTGCCAGCAAATTGGGACAGTCCAATGTGGGCTACACCTTC,CASKLGQSNVGYTF,-,TRBV7-2,TRBD1,TRBJ1-2
TGCGCCAGCACTGCGACTAGCGGGGGCTACGAGCAGTACTTC,CASTATSGGYEQYF,few,TRBV5-1,TRBD2,TRBJ2-7
TGTGCCAGCAATCAAAAGCCAGGGGGCGGTTATGCGAGATACGAGCAGTACTTC,CASNQKPGGGYARYEQYF,-,TRBV28,TRBD1,TRBJ2-7
TGTGCCAGCAGCCCGCCGGGCTCCTACGAGCAGTACTTC,CASSPPGSYEQYF,-,TRBV6-6,-,TRBJ2-7
TGTGCCAGCATCCGCGGGTCCTCACGGTACCAAGAGACCCAGTACTTC,CASIRGSSRYQETQYF,-,TRBV28,-,TRBJ2-5
TGTGCCAGCTCCGGACAGGGGAGCAATCAGCCCCAGCATTTT,CASSGQGSNQPQHF,-,TRBV18,TRBD1,TRBJ1-5
TGTGCCATCAGTGACCCTGCGCCAGGGGCAGCGTTCTATGGCTACACCTTC,CAISDPAPGAAFYGYTF,-,TRBV10-3,-,TRBJ1-2
TGTGCCAGCAGTGGAATCCTGGAGGTAGCAGATGGCTACACCTTC,CASSGILEVADGYTF,few,TRBV2,-,TRBJ1-2
TGTGCCAGCAGGTCCGGGGGAGCAGATACGCAGTATTTT,CASRSGGADTQYF,many,TRBV27,-,TRBJ2-3
TGTGCCAGCAGTTCCTCAGGGGGAGTTGGTGGTGAGCAGTTCTTC,CASSSSGGVGGEQFF,-,TRBV11-3,TRBD1,TRBJ2-1